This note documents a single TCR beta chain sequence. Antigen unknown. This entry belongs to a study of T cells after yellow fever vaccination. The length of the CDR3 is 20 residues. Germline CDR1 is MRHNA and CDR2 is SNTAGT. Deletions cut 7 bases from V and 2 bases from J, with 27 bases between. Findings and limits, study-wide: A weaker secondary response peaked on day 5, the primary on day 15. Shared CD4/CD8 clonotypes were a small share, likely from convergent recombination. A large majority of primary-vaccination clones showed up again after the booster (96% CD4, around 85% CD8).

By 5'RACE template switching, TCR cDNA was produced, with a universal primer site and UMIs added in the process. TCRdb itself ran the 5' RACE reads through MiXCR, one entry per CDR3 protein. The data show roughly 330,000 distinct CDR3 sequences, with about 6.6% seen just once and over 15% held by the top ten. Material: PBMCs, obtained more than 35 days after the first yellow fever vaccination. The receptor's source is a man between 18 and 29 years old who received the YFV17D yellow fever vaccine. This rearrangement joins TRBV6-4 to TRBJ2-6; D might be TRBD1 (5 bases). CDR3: CASILRVLGRESPGANVLTF. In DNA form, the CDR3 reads TGTGCCAGCATCTTACGGGTTTTGGGCAGGGAATCCCCTGGGGCCAACGTCCTGACTTTC.